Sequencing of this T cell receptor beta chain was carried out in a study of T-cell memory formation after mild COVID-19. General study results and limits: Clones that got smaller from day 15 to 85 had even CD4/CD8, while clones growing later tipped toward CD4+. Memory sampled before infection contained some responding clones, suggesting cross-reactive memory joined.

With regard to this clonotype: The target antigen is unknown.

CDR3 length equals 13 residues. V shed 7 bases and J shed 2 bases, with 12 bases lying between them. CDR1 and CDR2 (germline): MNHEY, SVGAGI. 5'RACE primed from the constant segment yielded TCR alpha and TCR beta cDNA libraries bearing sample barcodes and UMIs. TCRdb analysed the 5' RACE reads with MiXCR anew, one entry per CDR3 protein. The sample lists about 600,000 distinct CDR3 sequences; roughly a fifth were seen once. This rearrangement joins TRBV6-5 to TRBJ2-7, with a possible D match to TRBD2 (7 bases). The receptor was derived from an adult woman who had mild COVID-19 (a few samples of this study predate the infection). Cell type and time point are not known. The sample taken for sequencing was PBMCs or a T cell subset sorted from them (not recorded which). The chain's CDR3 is CASTRGRTYEQYF. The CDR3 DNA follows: TGTGCCAGCACGCGGGGGCGAACCTACGAGCAGTACTTC.